The 22 T cell receptor beta chains reported below all come from one sample, sequenced in a study of blood T cell repertoires in COVID-19. Using immunoSEQ multiplex PCR, the repertoire was profiled, and TCRdb retains in-frame clones only, with some absent. Among some 83,000 clones, 87% were seen once, and the ten largest hold approximately 4.9%. Sequences were obtained from peripheral blood. All receptors derive from an elderly woman with active or convalescent COVID-19.

The chain joins TRBV29-1 to TRBJ2-1, with 8 bases fitting TRBD2. Germline-derived CDR1 and CDR2 are SQVTM and ANQGSEA. The V and J ends lost 8 bases and 8 bases, in that order; junction bases with no gene match: 14. This CDR3 is 14 amino acids long. CDR3 in DNA: TGCAGCCCGACGGGGGGGGAGGAGGCGGATGAGCAGTTCTTC. It encodes CSPTGGEEADEQFF.

The chain has TRBV6-6 and TRBJ2-1, with D unresolved. Germline-derived CDR1 and CDR2 are MNHNY and SVGAGI (reference sequence). The CDR3 is made up of 13 amino acids. V gave up 2 bases and J gave up 8 bases, with 10 bases separating them. The CDR3 region is CASSYGLKDEQFF. CDR3 bases: TGTGCCAGCAGTTACGGGCTTAAGGATGAGCAGTTCTTC.

This chain links TRBV5-1 with TRBJ1-1; tentatively, D is TRBD1 (6 bases). Germline CDR1 SGHRS, CDR2 YFSETQ. V lost 4 bases, J lost 4 bases, and 11 bases lay in between. The CDR3 contains 13 residues. The CDR3 coding sequence is TGCGCCAGCAGCCTTACAGGGTCCACTGAAGCTTTCTTT. Its translation is CASSLTGSTEAFF. The whole variable domain, filled in from reference TRBV5-1 and TRBJ1-1, reads KAGVTQTPRYLIKTRGQQVTLSCSPISGHRSVSWYQQTPGQGLQFLFEYFSETQRNKGNFPGRFSGRQFSNSRSEMNVSTLELGDSALYLCASSLTGSTEAFFGQGTRLTVV.

The rearrangement links TRBV4-3 to TRBJ2-3; D is perhaps TRBD2 (6 bases). The CDR3 length is 15 residues. Trimming stripped 1 base from V and 5 bases from J, with 13 bases between. Germline V gene lookup returns CDR1 LGHNA and CDR2 YSLEER. CDR3 protein: CASSQGPGGKDTQYF. The DNA of the CDR3 is TGCGCCAGCAGCCAAGGCCCCGGGGGTAAAGATACGCAGTATTTT.

The CDR3 nucleotides are TGTGCCAGCAGCGTGGGGACAGGGGAATACGAGCAGTACTTC. It is translated as CASSVGTGEYEQYF. This chain joins TRBV2 and TRBJ2-7; 10 bases line up with TRBD1. The V gene end was trimmed by 6 bases and the J gene end by 4 bases; junction bases not matched to a gene: 6. The CDR3 contains 14 residues. Germline lookup yields CDR1 SNHLY and CDR2 FYNNEI.

V gene TRBV7-2 combines with J gene TRBJ1-5; TRBD1 agrees at 8 bases. Germline assignment: CDR1 SGHTA and CDR2 FQGNSA. Trimming at V came to 3 bases and at J to 8 bases, leaving 6 bases not matched to a gene. The CDR3 has 14 amino acids. This CDR3 reads CASSLGTGREPQHF. For the CDR3, the DNA is TGTGCCAGCAGCTTGGGGACAGGACGGGAGCCCCAGCATTTT.

This chain joins TRBV5-8 and TRBJ2-1; 11 nucleotides line up with TRBD2. With V trimmed by 0 bases and J by 12 bases, 11 bases remained unmatched. The CDR3 loop spans 16 amino acids. Germline V gives CDR1 SGHTS, CDR2 YDEGEE. The CDR3 DNA is TGTGCCAGCAGCTTGGTGGCTAGCGGGGGGCCGTGGTTGCAGTTCTTC. Its protein product is CASSLVASGGPWLQFF.

V and J are TRBV9 and TRBJ2-7; D call uncertain. CDR1 and CDR2 from the germline V gene are SGDLS and YYNGEE. This CDR3 has 14 residues. With 0 bases removed from V and 4 bases from J, the gap between germline ends came to 11 bases. The CDR3 is CASSVGAGEYEQYF. The CDR3, as DNA: TGTGCCAGCAGCGTAGGGGCAGGCGAATACGAGCAGTACTTC.

The chain carries TRBV11-2 and TRBJ2-1; a weak D match, TRBD1 (5 bases). The CDR3 covers 15 residues. Looked up from germline, CDR1 is SGHAT and CDR2 is FQNNGV. The V gene lost 5 bases and the J gene lost 4 bases, with 15 bases spanning the gap. The CDR3 region has the DNA TGTGCCAGCAGCCTTTCCAGGGTGGGTTACAATGAGCAGTTCTTC. Translation: CASSLSRVGYNEQFF.

The chain employs TRBV19 and TRBJ1-1, with 12 positions matching TRBD1. The CDR3 loop spans 17 amino acids. Looked up from germline, CDR1 is LNHDA and CDR2 is SQIVND (reference sequence). V gave up 7 bases and J gave up 1 base; unmatched junction bases: 10. The CDR3 sequence: CASIGTGGAAWNTEAFF. In DNA, the CDR3 is TGTGCCAGTATTGGGACAGGGGGCGCGGCGTGGAACACTGAAGCTTTCTTT.

The rearrangement joins TRBV19 to TRBJ2-1, with a tentative D call TRBD2 (6 bases). The CDR3 length is 17 residues. Germline CDR1 and CDR2: LNHDA and SQIVND (reference sequence). With 7 bases removed from V and 3 bases from J, the gap between germline ends came to 22 bases. CDR3 DNA sequence: TGTGCCAGTAATCCCACGAGAACGGGAGTTGGCTACAATGAGCAGTTCTTC. Translating it yields CASNPTRTGVGYNEQFF. Based on the CDR3 plus reference TRBV19 and TRBJ2-1, the full variable domain is DGGITQSPKYLFRKEGQNVTLSCEQNLNHDAMYWYRQDPGQGLRLIYYSQIVNDFQKGDIAEGYSVSREKKESFPLTVTSAQKNPTAFYLCASNPTRTGVGYNEQFFGPGTRLTVL.

The rearrangement links TRBV6-2 or TRBV6-3 to TRBJ1-2; weak D call: TRBD1 (6 bases). There are 13 residues in the CDR3. Deletions cut 8 bases from V and 0 bases from J, with 10 bases between. In germline, CDR1 is MNHEY, CDR2 SVGEGT. The CDR3 here is CASRWTANYGYTF. The CDR3, as DNA: TGTGCCAGCCGTTGGACAGCTAACTATGGCTACACCTTC.

The chain's CDR3 is CASSYSRGTVNQPQHF. As DNA, the CDR3 is TGTGCCAGCAGTTACTCACGGGGGACAGTCAATCAGCCCCAGCATTTT. This sequence joins TRBV6-6 and TRBJ1-5, with TRBD1 matching over 7 bases. This CDR3 spans 16 amino acids. After removal of 0 bases from V and 3 bases from J, the junction contained 5 bases not matched to a gene. Germline assignment: CDR1 MNHNY and CDR2 SVGAGI (reference sequence).

The chain carries TRBV25-1 and TRBJ1-6; D may be TRBD1 (5 bases). Trimming cost V 0 bases and J 6 bases, with 12 bases left between them. The CDR3 runs 16 residues. Germline V gene data show CDR1 as MGHDK and CDR2 as SYGVNS. This CDR3 reads CASSEYNKGANSPLHF. In DNA form, the CDR3 reads TGTGCCAGCAGTGAATATAATAAAGGGGCTAATTCACCCCTCCACTTT.

The chain uses TRBV9 and TRBJ1-3; maybe TRBD1 (6 bases). CDR3 length: 15 amino acids. The germline gives CDR1 SGDLS, CDR2 YYNGEE. The V gene lost 2 bases and the J gene lost 2 bases, with 11 bases spanning the gap. The CDR3 loop reads CASSVGQGPGNTIYF. CDR3 coding DNA: TGTGCCAGCAGCGTCGGGCAGGGGCCTGGAAACACCATATATTTT.

The V call is TRBV5-4, the J call TRBJ1-6; D uncertain. Between the trimmed V and J ends, which lost 4 bases and 7 bases, there was a span of 6 bases. The CDR3 extends over 12 amino acids. The germline V gene has CDR1 SGHNT and CDR2 YYREEE (reference sequence). CDR3 sequence: CASSPLNSPLHF. CDR3 nucleotide sequence: TGTGCCAGCAGCCCCCTAAATTCACCCCTCCACTTT.

The V and J genes are TRBV6-5 and TRBJ1-4; D possibly corresponds to TRBD1 (6 bases). Germline V gives CDR1 MNHEY, CDR2 SVGAGI. CDR3 size: 14 residues. The V and J ends lost 8 bases and 5 bases respectively, with 15 bases between them. DNA of the CDR3: TGTGCCAGCCAACGCGCGGGGGCGAATGAAAAACTGTTTTTT. Translated, it gives CASQRAGANEKLFF.

The chain employs TRBV5-1 and TRBJ2-7, with 7 bases fitting TRBD1. The V gene end was trimmed by 2 bases and the J gene end by 0 bases; junction bases not matched to a gene: 5. CDR3 length: 15 residues. The germline gives CDR1 SGHRS, CDR2 YFSETQ. CDR3 sequence: CASSFGQASSYEQYF. Written as DNA, the CDR3 is TGCGCCAGCAGCTTTGGACAGGCTAGCTCCTACGAGCAGTACTTC.

The chain joins TRBV6-1 to TRBJ2-1; TRBD1 matches 11 bases. The CDR3 is made up of 17 amino acids. Germline CDR1 reads MNHNS; CDR2 reads SASEGT. The junction had 14 bases not matched to a gene; V was cut back by 4 bases and J by 9 bases. The CDR3 loop is CASSAYHGTGGQSEQFF. In nucleotides, the CDR3 is TGTGCCAGCAGTGCCTACCACGGGACAGGGGGTCAGAGTGAGCAGTTCTTC.

For the CDR3, the DNA is TGCAGCGTTGCAAACACGGAGCGCAACTACGAGCAGTACTTC. Translated: CSVANTERNYEQYF. This chain uses TRBV29-1 with TRBJ2-7; D remains unclear. CDR3 length equals 14 residues. Germline V lookup: CDR1 SQVTM, CDR2 ANQGSEA. Between the trimmed V and J ends, which lost 4 bases and 3 bases, there was a span of 16 bases.

This clone was counted only a few times. The chain recombines TRBV27 with TRBJ2-7; 11 nucleotides agree with TRBD2. Trimming at V came to 6 bases and at J to 4 bases, leaving 5 bases not matched to a gene. The CDR3 is 14 amino acids. Per the germline V gene, CDR1 is MNHEY and CDR2 is SMNVEV (reference sequence). CDR3 bases: TGTGCCAGCAGCACTAGCGGGGGATCATACGAGCAGTACTTC. Its protein product is CASSTSGGSYEQYF.

The rearrangement joins TRBV10-3 to TRBJ1-5, with D possibly matching TRBD1 (6 bases). Trimming shortened V by 11 bases and J by 2 bases, and 16 bases separated the two germline ends. This CDR3 is built from 14 residues. Per germline, CDR1 ENHRY and CDR2 SYGVKD. In nucleotides, the CDR3 is TGTGCCGCTTCACAGGGTATAGGCAATCAGCCCCAGCATTTT. It translates to CAASQGIGNQPQHF.